These T cell receptor beta chains were read from a single sample in a study of neurological immune-mediated disorders. TCRdb redid the calling of the 5' RACE reads with MiXCR, one entry per CDR3 protein. The table lists 45,000 to 65,000 distinct CDR3 sequences, more than 7% of them singletons. Sequencing was carried out using PBMCs. The receptors derive from a woman in her thirties or forties in good health. The CDR3 runs from the conserved cysteine through the conserved F or W. The order of the fields is clone size, D gene, J gene, V gene, CDR3 DNA, CDR3 protein. The D gene is left open where the match is weak. Rows may omit the clone size; those that give it use once, few, many or a size class.

many	TRBD1	TRBJ2-4	TRBV15	TGTGCCACCAGCTCCCGAGGGGGACAGGGGGATCTCGGGGCCAAAAACATTCAGTACTTC	CATSSRGGQGDLGAKNIQYF
many	TRBD1	TRBJ1-1	TRBV2	TGTGCCAGCAGTTCATCTACAGGGGATGAAGCTTTCTTT	CASSSSTGDEAFF
once	-	TRBJ1-5	TRBV12-3/TRBV12-4	TGTGCCAGCGGTTTAAGCGGACAGCCCCAGCATTTT	CASGLSGQPQHF
many	-	TRBJ1-1	TRBV7-2	TGTGCCAGCAGCTTAGTTCTTATCGGGACTGAAGCTTTCTTT	CASSLVLIGTEAFF
-	-	TRBJ2-5	TRBV20-1	TGCAGTGCTAGAGTATTAGGGTGGGAGACCCAGTACTTC	CSARVLGWETQYF
many	-	TRBJ2-3	TRBV5-1	TGCGCCAGCGACGGGTACACAGATACGCAGTATTTT	CASDGYTDTQYF
many	-	TRBJ2-7	TRBV6-5	TGTGCCAGCAAACGGGGACGCCTCTCCTACGAGCAGTACTTC	CASKRGRLSYEQYF
many	TRBD1	TRBJ2-2	TRBV7-8	TGTGCCAGCAGATACTTACAGGGGGTGGCCGGGGAGCTGTTTTTT	CASRYLQGVAGELFF
few	TRBD1	TRBJ1-1	TRBV20-1	TGCAGTGCCAGAGAGGGGGCGCGAGTCAACACTGAAGCTTTCTTT	CSAREGARVNTEAFF
many	TRBD2	TRBJ2-1	TRBV7-9	TGTGCCAGCAGCCCCAGCGGGGGGGCTTTATTATTCCATGAGCAGTTCTTC	CASSPSGGALLFHEQFF
many	TRBD1	TRBJ2-7	TRBV29-1	TGCAGCGTTGAAGATGGGGCCCGGACAGGCTACGAGCAGTACTTC	CSVEDGARTGYEQYF
many	-	TRBJ1-2	TRBV6-6	TGTGCCAGCAGTACCCGGACAGACTCCTACACCTTC	CASSTRTDSYTF
many	-	TRBJ2-7	TRBV6-5	TGTGCCAGCAGTTATGCTCTAGCAGGCGAGCAGTACTTC	CASSYALAGEQYF
many	-	TRBJ1-5	TRBV12-3/TRBV12-4	TGTGCCAGCAGTTTACGAGTGGGGGGCAATCAGCCCCAGCATTTT	CASSLRVGGNQPQHF
many	-	TRBJ2-7	TRBV5-1	TGCGCCAGCAGGGGAGAAACCTACGAGCAGTACTTC	CASRGETYEQYF
many	-	TRBJ2-7	TRBV6-2/TRBV6-3	TGTGCCAGCAGTTACTCAATGCGAGGAAACTACGAGCAGTACTTC	CASSYSMRGNYEQYF
many	TRBD2	TRBJ2-1	TRBV12-3/TRBV12-4	TGTGCCAGCGGGGAGGGACTAGCGGGAAGGTTCTTC	CASGEGLAGRFF
many	TRBD1	TRBJ2-7	TRBV20-1	TGCAGTGCTAGACCGGGACAGGGCTCCTACGAGCAGTACTTC	CSARPGQGSYEQYF
many	-	TRBJ1-2	TRBV6-2/TRBV6-3	TGTGCCAGCACGCCGCGGGACGGCTTCTATGGCTACACCTTC	CASTPRDGFYGYTF
many	TRBD2	TRBJ2-3	TRBV3-1	TGTGCCAGCAGCTTTAGCGGGAGAGATACGCAGTATTTT	CASSFSGRDTQYF
many	-	TRBJ1-1	TRBV20-1	TGCAGTGCTAGAGATAAGATCGGACAGATGAACACTGAAGCTTTCTTT	CSARDKIGQMNTEAFF
many	-	TRBJ1-1	TRBV5-1	TGCGCCAGCAGCTTGGATACGGGAGGAGGCGCTGAAGCTTTCTTT	CASSLDTGGGAEAFF
few	-	TRBJ2-3	TRBV6-2/TRBV6-3	TGTGCCAGCAGTTACTCGAAAACGGACACAGATACGCAGTATTTT	CASSYSKTDTDTQYF
many	-	TRBJ1-6	TRBV5-4	TGTGCCAGCAGAGGAACCGGTCCAAATTCACCCCTCCACTTT	CASRGTGPNSPLHF
many	TRBD2	TRBJ2-3	TRBV20-1	TGCAGTGCTAGGGGACTAGCGGGAGGGCCAGATACGCAGTATTTT	CSARGLAGGPDTQYF
many	TRBD1	TRBJ2-3	TRBV4-2	TGTGCCAGCAGCCAGGCTGGGACAGGGACTAGCACAGATACGCAGTATTTT	CASSQAGTGTSTDTQYF
many	-	TRBJ2-7	TRBV12-3/TRBV12-4	TGTGCCAGCAGTTTAATTGGGGTTATCTACGAGCAGTACTTC	CASSLIGVIYEQYF
-	TRBD1	TRBJ2-7	TRBV20-1	TGCAGTGCAACACAGGGGGTCGTTGACGAGCAGTACTTC	CSATQGVVDEQYF
many	-	TRBJ2-3	TRBV11-2	TGTGCCAGCAGCTTGGACTGGACGTCAGATACGCAGTATTTT	CASSLDWTSDTQYF
many	-	TRBJ2-1	TRBV4-3	TGCGCCAGCAGCCAAGATTTTCCTCAGGGCTCCTACAATGAGCAGTTCTTC	CASSQDFPQGSYNEQFF
many	TRBD2	TRBJ2-3	TRBV12-3/TRBV12-4	TGTGCCACCAGACTAGCGGGAGGCCCAGATACGCAGTATTTT	CATRLAGGPDTQYF
many	TRBD1	TRBJ2-5	TRBV12-3/TRBV12-4	TGTGCCAGCAGTCGTATTGGAATCGGACAGGGGGAACAAGAGACCCAGTACTTC	CASSRIGIGQGEQETQYF
many	-	TRBJ2-5	TRBV27	TGTGCCAGCAGTTTGTCAGGGGGTACGGGGGGGACCCAGTACTTC	CASSLSGGTGGTQYF
many	-	TRBJ1-1	TRBV20-1	TGCAGTGCCCCCCAAGGGGGCACTGAAGCTTTCTTT	CSAPQGGTEAFF
many	-	TRBJ2-7	TRBV6-5	TGTGCCAGCAGTTACTTGGGGGAATTTCCGGGCCAATCGTACTACGAGCAGTACTTC	CASSYLGEFPGQSYYEQYF
many	-	TRBJ2-7	TRBV7-3	TGTGCCAGCAGCCCGGACTACTCCTACGAGCAGTACTTC	CASSPDYSYEQYF
many	TRBD2	TRBJ2-5	TRBV10-3	TGTGCCATCAGTGACCAACTAGCGGGCCCAGGAGGAGAGACCCAGTACTTC	CAISDQLAGPGGETQYF
many	-	TRBJ2-6	TRBV5-6	TGTGCCAGCAACTCCCTGATGAAGGGGTCTCGGGCCAACGTCCTGACTTTC	CASNSLMKGSRANVLTF
many	TRBD2	TRBJ2-1	TRBV10-2	TGCGCCAGCAGTGAGTGGGGACTAGCGGTTGAGCAGTTCTTC	CASSEWGLAVEQFF
-	TRBD2	TRBJ2-3	TRBV20-1	TGCAGTGCCCAAAGGGCGGGGGGGCCCCCAGATACGCAGTATTTT	CSAQRAGGPPDTQYF
many	-	TRBJ2-1	TRBV5-1	TGCGCCAGCAGCTCACAGGGAACCTCCAATGAGCAGTTCTTC	CASSSQGTSNEQFF
many	-	TRBJ1-2	TRBV10-3	TGTGCCATCAATGGAGGTTTTGAGGATGGCTACACCTTC	CAINGGFEDGYTF
many	TRBD1	TRBJ1-5	TRBV29-1	TGCAGCGTGATAGGGACAGGGATCAATCAGCCCCAGCATTTT	CSVIGTGINQPQHF
many	-	TRBJ1-6	TRBV12-3/TRBV12-4	TGTGCCAGCAGCTTAATTTCTGATTCACCCCTCCACTTT	CASSLISDSPLHF
many	TRBD2	TRBJ2-3	TRBV10-3	TGTGCCACCGGAACGGGACTAGCGGGAGGGCCGGTGGTGTCAGATACGCAGTATTTT	CATGTGLAGGPVVSDTQYF
many	-	TRBJ2-3	TRBV20-1	TGCAGTGCTAGAGCAAGGGTAGCGGCAGATACGCAGTATTTT	CSARARVAADTQYF
few	-	TRBJ1-5	TRBV27	TGTGCCAGCAGGGGGTTAGGGGGGGGCGCGGGTCAGCCCCAGCATTTT	CASRGLGGGAGQPQHF
many	-	TRBJ1-1	TRBV20-1	TGCAGTGCCCCCTTAGGGGACGTTGAAGCTTTCTTT	CSAPLGDVEAFF
many	-	TRBJ2-7	TRBV7-2	TGTGCCAGCAGCTTAGCGACCTACGAGCAGTACTTC	CASSLATYEQYF
many	TRBD1	TRBJ1-1	TRBV10-3	TGTGCCATCAGTCAGAACAGGGGAGTGGATTCTGAAGCTTTCTTT	CAISQNRGVDSEAFF
many	-	TRBJ2-2	TRBV6-4	TGTGCCAGCAGTGACTCTACGAACACCGGGGAGCTGTTTTTT	CASSDSTNTGELFF
many	TRBD1	TRBJ2-7	TRBV10-3	TGTGCCATCAGTGCCACCGGGACAGGGGACACGGAGCAGTACTTC	CAISATGTGDTEQYF